The table lists the clone carrying this T cell receptor beta chain with a few counts. Its target is unknown. This record belongs to a study of T cell responses to AZD1222 COVID-19 vaccine. Here immunoSEQ multiplex PCR was the method, and the copy in TCRdb shows in-frame clones only, minus some. The sample holds fewer than 120,000 clones; 80% to 95% are singletons and the top ten take roughly 2.5%. Study-wide points: It should be noted that donors were predominantly white British and more often female, and clonal diversity was possibly underestimated.

The sample consisted of peripheral blood, taken 28 days after the second AZD1222 dose. The source of this sequence is an adult who received the AZD1222 COVID-19 vaccine.

As DNA, the CDR3 is TGTGCCAGCGCCACAGGGGAAGGTCCGCAAGAGACCCAGTACTTC. Encoded protein: CASATGEGPQETQYF. J is TRBJ2-5 and V is TRBV4-2, with TRBD1 matching 7 bases. This CDR3 has 15 residues. The junction had 11 bases not matched to a gene; V was cut back by 8 bases and J by 2 bases. Germline V gene data show CDR1 as LGHNA and CDR2 as YNFKEQ.